This entry describes one TCR beta chain. This clonotype was counted many times. What antigen it recognizes has not been identified. Base qualities are not at hand, and no much larger clone is one base apart. The data stem from a study of read filtering for tumor transcriptome and immune sequencing (dated by TCRdb to 2020 to 2021). As for the study more broadly: The cohort was composed of more than 16 male and 14 to 15 female patients, with a mean age of 65.9 years and an age range of roughly 47 to 90. By revised international staging, 8 or 9 patients were R-ISS I, some 16 were R-ISS II and about 7 were R-ISS III. TCR-region mapped reads per sample ranged from about 4 to 10.27 million with IR-seq versus only roughly 75 to 1273 with RNA-seq. Using the same bone marrow samples, the study compared TCR repertoires obtained by targeted immune repertoire sequencing with those obtained by bulk whole-transcriptome sequencing. After DNase treatment, whole-transcriptome libraries were prepared using the TruSeq RNA Access Library Prep Kit. One of the main goals was to work out a read-filtering strategy for immune repertoire data, in particular whether clonotypes backed by only a single read should be removed.

Germline trimming: 0 bases from V, 2 bases from J; junction bases outside gene matches: 6. CDR1 DFQATT and CDR2 SNEGSKA are derived from the germline V gene (reference sequence). The CDR3 runs 15 amino acids, cysteine and phenylalanine included. Just CDR3 DNA is preserved here, 45 bases in frame from base 1. Study-level results and caveats: Rather than purified T cells, the sorted CD138-negative fraction was a mixed bone marrow immune population. Clonotypes were captured by IR-seq at much higher depth and more reliably than by RNA-seq, and smaller IR-seq throughput was sufficient for identification of most shared clonotypes. The correlation between IR-seq and RNA-seq shared clonotype proportions was increased by removal of single-read clonotypes. Single-read clonotypes made up around 82% of clonotypes but around 3.8% of total reads in IR-seq, and 70% to 75% of clonotypes and approximately 48% of reads in RNA-seq.

Starting from roughly 370 ng RNA, TCR libraries were constructed with the Immunoverse kit using molecular barcoded adaptors that cover the alpha/delta and beta/gamma chains. TCR library preparation used the same RNA that was used for transcriptome sequencing. Sequencing of TCR libraries was carried out on an Illumina HiSeq 4000 with 2 x 150 cycles. On the study's bioinformatics: MiXCR aligned TCR reads to human V, D, J and C references and assembled the aligned reads into CDR3 clonotypes, with quality filtering and error correction included. The tcR package in R was used to analyze clonotype counts and gene usage diversity. Raw mapping reads were checked after the RNA-seq reads had been mapped by STAR aligner version 2.5.3a onto the human GRCh37 genome. To test how sequencing depth affected the clonotypes detected, IR-seq fastq files were randomly downsampled with Seqtk 1.3. TCRdb reran the public reads through fastp at Q25 and MiXCR, keeping productive beta chains. Entries that share a CDR3 protein sequence are merged under the most common genes and DNA. The V and J calls were not made by the authors but by TCRdb's processing. In all, the sample holds 12,000 to 15,000 distinct CDR3 sequences, and 20% of those were seen once. The ten largest make up 65% to 85% of the sample.

Bone marrow was sampled from every patient at the time of active disease. Ficoll-Hypaque density gradient centrifugation was used to isolate the bone marrow mononuclear cells. Myeloma plasma cells were removed and CD138-negative cells were collected by negative selection after labeling with CD138 magnetic microbeads on a MACS separator. The purity of the isolated cells was checked by flow cytometry with CD138 antibodies on an Attune NxT. Total RNA was extracted using TRIzol reagent and was quantified on a NanoDrop spectrophotometer. Paired RNA-seq and IR-seq were performed on each patient's CD138-negative bone marrow sample.

Sequenced input: a population of CD138-negative cells sorted from bone marrow. Explained via the paper, the cell subset or site label denotes: bone marrow mononuclear cells depleted of CD138+ plasma/myeloma cells by negative magnetic selection. This clonotype was obtained from a donor aged 40 or older with multiple myeloma. This sequence uses TRBV20-1 and TRBJ2-7, and TRBD2 aligns with 8 junction nucleotides. The sequenced DNA is TGCAGTGCTAGAGATCAGAACGGGAGGGCCTACGAGCAGTACTTC. Translation gives CSARDQNGRAYEQYF.